This T cell receptor (beta chain) was recovered during a study of cytomegalovirus exposure and HLA in healthy donors. Study observations and caveats: For most subjects, TCR beta sequences were reported to predict HLA-A and HLA-B alleles with accuracy. Earlier results showed most TCR beta V segments being productive about 87% or about 30% of the time.

On this clone itself: Its specificity is unknown.

Primers for the PCR totalled 60 Vbeta and 13 Jbeta. Some clones are missing from TCRdb's copy, which holds only in-frame ones; the method was immunoSEQ multiplex PCR. The sample records around 130,000 clones, 81% being singletons. The CDR3 is made up of 15 amino acids. Germline V gene sequence: CDR1 MRHNA, CDR2 SNTAGT. The V gene end was trimmed by 3 bases and the J gene end by 4 bases; junction bases not matched to a gene: 4. The V and J genes are TRBV6-4 and TRBJ2-3; 10 positions agree with TRBD2. The sample was PBMCs. This clonotype originated in a woman aged 40 to 49 in good health and CMV-seronegative. CDR3 bases: TGTGCCAGCAGTGAGGGAGCGGGGGGGCCAGATACGCAGTATTTT. It specifies CASSEGAGGPDTQYF.